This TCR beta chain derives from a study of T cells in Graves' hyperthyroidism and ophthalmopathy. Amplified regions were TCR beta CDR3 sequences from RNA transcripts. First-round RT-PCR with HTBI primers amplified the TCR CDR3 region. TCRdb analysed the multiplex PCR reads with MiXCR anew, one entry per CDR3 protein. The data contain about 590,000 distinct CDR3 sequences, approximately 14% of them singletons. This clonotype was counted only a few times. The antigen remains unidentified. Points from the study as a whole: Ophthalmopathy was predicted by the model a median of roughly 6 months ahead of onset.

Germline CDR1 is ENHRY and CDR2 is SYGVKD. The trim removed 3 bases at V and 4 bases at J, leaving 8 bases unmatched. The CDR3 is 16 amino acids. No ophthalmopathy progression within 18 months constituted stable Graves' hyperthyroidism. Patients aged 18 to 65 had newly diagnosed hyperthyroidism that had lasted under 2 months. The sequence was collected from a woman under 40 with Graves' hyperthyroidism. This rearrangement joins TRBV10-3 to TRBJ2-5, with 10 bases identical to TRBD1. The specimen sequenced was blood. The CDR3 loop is CAISELDRGQGETQYF. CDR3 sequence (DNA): TGTGCCATCAGTGAACTCGACAGGGGGCAAGGAGAGACCCAGTACTTC.